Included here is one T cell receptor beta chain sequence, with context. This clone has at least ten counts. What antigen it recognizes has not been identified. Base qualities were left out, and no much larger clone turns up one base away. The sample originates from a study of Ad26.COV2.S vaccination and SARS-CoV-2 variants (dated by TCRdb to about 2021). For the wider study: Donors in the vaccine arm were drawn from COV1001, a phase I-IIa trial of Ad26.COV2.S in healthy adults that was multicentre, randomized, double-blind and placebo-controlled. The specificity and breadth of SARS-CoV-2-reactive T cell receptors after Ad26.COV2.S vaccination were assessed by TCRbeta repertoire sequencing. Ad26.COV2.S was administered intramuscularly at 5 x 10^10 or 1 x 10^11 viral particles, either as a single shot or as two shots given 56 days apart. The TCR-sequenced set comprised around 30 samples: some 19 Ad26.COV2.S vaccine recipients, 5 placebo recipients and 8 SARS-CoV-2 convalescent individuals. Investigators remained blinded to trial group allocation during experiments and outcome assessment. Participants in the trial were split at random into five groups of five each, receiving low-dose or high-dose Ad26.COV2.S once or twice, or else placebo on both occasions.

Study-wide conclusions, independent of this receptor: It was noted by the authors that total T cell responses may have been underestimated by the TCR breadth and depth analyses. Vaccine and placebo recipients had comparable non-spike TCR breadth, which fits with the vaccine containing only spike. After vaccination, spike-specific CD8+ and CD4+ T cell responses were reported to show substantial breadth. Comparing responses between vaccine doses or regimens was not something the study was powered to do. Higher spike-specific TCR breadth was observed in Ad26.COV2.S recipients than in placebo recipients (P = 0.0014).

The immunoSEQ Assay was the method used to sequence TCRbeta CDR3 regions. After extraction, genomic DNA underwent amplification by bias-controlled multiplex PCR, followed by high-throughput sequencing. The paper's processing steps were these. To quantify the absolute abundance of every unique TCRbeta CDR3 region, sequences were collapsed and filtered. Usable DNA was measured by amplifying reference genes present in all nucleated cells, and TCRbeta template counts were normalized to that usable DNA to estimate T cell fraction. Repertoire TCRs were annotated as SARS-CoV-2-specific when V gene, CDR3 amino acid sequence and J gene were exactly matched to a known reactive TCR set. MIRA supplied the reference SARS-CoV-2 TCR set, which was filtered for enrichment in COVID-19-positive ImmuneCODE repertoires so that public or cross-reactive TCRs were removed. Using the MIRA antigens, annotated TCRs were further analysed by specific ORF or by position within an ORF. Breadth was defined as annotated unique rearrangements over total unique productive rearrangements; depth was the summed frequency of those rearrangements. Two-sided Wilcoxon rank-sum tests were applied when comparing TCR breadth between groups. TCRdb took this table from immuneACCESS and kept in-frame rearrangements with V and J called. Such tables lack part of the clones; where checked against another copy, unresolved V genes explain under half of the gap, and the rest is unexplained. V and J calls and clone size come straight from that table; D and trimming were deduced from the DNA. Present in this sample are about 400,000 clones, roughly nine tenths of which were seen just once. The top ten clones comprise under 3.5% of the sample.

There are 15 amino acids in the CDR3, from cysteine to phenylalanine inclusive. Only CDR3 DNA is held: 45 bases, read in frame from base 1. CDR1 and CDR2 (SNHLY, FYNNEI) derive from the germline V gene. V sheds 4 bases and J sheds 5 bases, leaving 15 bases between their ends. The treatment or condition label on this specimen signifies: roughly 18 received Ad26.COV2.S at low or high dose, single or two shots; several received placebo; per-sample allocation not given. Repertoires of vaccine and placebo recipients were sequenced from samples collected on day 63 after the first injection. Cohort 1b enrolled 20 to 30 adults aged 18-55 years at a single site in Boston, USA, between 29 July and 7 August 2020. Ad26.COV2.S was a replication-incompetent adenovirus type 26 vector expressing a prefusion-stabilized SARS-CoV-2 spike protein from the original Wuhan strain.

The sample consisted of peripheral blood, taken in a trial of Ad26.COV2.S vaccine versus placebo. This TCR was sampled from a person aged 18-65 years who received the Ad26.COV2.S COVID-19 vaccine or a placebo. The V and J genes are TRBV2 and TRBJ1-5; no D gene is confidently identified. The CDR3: CASSVHLPRDQPQHF. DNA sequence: TGTGCCAGCAGTGTTCACCTACCACGGGATCAGCCCCAGCATTTT.